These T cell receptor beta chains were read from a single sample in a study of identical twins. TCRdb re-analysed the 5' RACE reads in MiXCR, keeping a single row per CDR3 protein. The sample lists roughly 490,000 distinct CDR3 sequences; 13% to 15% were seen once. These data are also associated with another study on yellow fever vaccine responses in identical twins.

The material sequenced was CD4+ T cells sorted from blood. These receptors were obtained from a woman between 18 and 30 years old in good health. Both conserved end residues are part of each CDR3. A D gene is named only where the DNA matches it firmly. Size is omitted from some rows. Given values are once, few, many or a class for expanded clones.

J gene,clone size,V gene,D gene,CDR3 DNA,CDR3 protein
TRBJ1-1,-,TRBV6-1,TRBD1,TGTGCCAGCAGTGAATCAGGGGGGTACACTGAAGCTTTCTTT,CASSESGGYTEAFF
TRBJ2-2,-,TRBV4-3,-,TGCGCCAGCAGCCAATGGGGGGGGCGTATCGGGGAGCTGTTTTTT,CASSQWGGRIGELFF
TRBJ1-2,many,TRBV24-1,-,TGTGCCACCAGTGATGCGGCGAGCTATGGCTACACCTTC,CATSDAASYGYTF
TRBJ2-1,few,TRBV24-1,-,TGTGCCACCAGTGAACCTACCGGGGTACCCTACAATGAGCAGTTCTTC,CATSEPTGVPYNEQFF
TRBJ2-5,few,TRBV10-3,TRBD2,TGTGCCATCAGCACCGGGACTAACTCAGAGACCCAGTACTTC,CAISTGTNSETQYF
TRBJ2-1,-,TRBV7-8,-,TGTGCCAGCAGCTCCAATGAAGGGTCCCATGAGCAGTTCTTC,CASSSNEGSHEQFF
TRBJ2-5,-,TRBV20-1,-,TGCAGTGCACCGGGACAGACCTTTGGGGGGCAAGAGACCCAGTACTTC,CSAPGQTFGGQETQYF
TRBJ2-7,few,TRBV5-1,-,TGCGCCAGCAGCTTGGTGGGCGCAAACTACGAGCAGTACTTC,CASSLVGANYEQYF
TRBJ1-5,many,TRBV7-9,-,TGTGCCAGCAGCCCCGGTGAAGGGGGAGGATATCAGCCCCAGCATTTT,CASSPGEGGGYQPQHF
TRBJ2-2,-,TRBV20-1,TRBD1,TGCAGTGCTAGAGTGAGAGGGGAGTACGGGACAGGCACCGGGGAGCTGTTTTTT,CSARVRGEYGTGTGELFF
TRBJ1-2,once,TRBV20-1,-,TGCAGTGCTAGTTTGGCGCCGGGTGGCTATGGCTACACCTTC,CSASLAPGGYGYTF
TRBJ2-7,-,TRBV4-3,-,TGCGCCAGCAGCCAAGATCTAGTAGCCTCCTACGAGCAGTACTTC,CASSQDLVASYEQYF
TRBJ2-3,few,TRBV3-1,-,TGTGCCAGCAGCCAAGATGGTAGGGGAACAGATACGCAGTATTTT,CASSQDGRGTDTQYF
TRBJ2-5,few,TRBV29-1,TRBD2,TGCAGCGTTGAAACTAGCGGGAGTCGGGGGACCCAGTACTTC,CSVETSGSRGTQYF
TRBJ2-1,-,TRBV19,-,TGTGCCAGTAGTTTGGTAGCGGCCTACAATGAGCAGTTCTTC,CASSLVAAYNEQFF
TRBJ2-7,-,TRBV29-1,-,TGCAGCGTTGGTGAGGTTGAGCAGTACTTC,CSVGEVEQYF
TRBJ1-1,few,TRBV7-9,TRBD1,TGTGCCAGCAGCTTAGAGGGGACAGGGCCCGTCACTGAAGCTTTCTTT,CASSLEGTGPVTEAFF
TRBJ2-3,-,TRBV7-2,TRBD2,TGTGCCAGCAGCTTAGCGGCGCGGGGGGCAGGGAATACGCAGTATTTT,CASSLAARGAGNTQYF
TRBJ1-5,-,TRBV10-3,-,TGTGCCATCAGTGAAGAATGGGGCGGTCAGCCCCAGCATTTT,CAISEEWGGQPQHF
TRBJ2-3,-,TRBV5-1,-,TGCGCCAGCAGCTTGGCTACGGGGTCTAGCACAGATACGCAGTATTTT,CASSLATGSSTDTQYF
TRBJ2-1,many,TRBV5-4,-,TGTGCCAGCAGCTTCGCACACCTAGGGGGGAATGAGCAGTTCTTC,CASSFAHLGGNEQFF
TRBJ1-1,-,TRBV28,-,TGTGCCAGCAGTTCGGAACCGAACACTGAAGCTTTCTTT,CASSSEPNTEAFF
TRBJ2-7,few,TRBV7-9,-,TGTGCCAGCATTAGAGCAGGGGCAGGGTACGAGCAGTACTTC,CASIRAGAGYEQYF
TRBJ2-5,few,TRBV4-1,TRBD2,TGCGCCAGCACCCTAGGAAGAGCGGGGGGAGGAGAGACCCAGTACTTC,CASTLGRAGGGETQYF
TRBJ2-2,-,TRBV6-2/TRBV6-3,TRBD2,TGTGCCAGCAGTCAAAGAGCCGGGGTAGCGGGAGCCGGGGAGCTGTTTTTT,CASSQRAGVAGAGELFF
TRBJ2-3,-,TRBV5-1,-,TGCGCCAGCAGTCTGGCCAAAGGCCCCCGAGGACTGAGCACAGATACGCAGTATTTT,CASSLAKGPRGLSTDTQYF
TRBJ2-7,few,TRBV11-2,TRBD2,TGTGCCAGCAGCTGGACTAGTTCCTACGAGCAGTACTTC,CASSWTSSYEQYF
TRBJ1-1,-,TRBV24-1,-,TGTGCCACCAGTCGCAGGGAGAACACTGAAGCTTTCTTT,CATSRRENTEAFF
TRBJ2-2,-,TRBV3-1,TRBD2,TGTGCCAGCAGCCAAGCCAGCGGGGGGGCCTGGACCGGGGAGCTGTTTTTT,CASSQASGGAWTGELFF
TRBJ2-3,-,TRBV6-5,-,TGTGCCAGCAGTTACTCAAACGAGGGGGGGTACTTCACAGATACGCAGTATTTT,CASSYSNEGGYFTDTQYF
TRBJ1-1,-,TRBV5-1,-,TGCGCCAGCAGCTTCCGGGACGTGGCCGAAGCTTTCTTT,CASSFRDVAEAFF
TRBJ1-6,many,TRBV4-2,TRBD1,TGTGCCAGCAGCCGACCGGGACAGGGGGCGCATTCACCCCTCCACTTT,CASSRPGQGAHSPLHF
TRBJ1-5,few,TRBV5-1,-,TGCGCCAGCAGCGCAGGTGTCGACCAGCCCCAGCATTTT,CASSAGVDQPQHF
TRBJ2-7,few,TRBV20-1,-,TGCAGTGCTAGAGAGAACCTCGCCTACGAGCAGTACTTC,CSARENLAYEQYF
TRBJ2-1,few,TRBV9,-,TGTGCCAGCAGCCCGAGTGGGGGCCGACTCTACAATGAGCAGTTCTTC,CASSPSGGRLYNEQFF
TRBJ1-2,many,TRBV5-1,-,TGCGCCAGCAGCTTGGCAGTAGGGGGAGTTGATGGCTACACCTTC,CASSLAVGGVDGYTF
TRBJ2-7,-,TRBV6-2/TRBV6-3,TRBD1,TGTGCCAGCAGTCATCTGGACAGGGGGCTGGTTAACGAGCAGTACTTC,CASSHLDRGLVNEQYF
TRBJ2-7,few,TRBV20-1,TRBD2,TGCAGTGCTAGCCTAGCGGGTCTCTACGAGCAGTACTTC,CSASLAGLYEQYF
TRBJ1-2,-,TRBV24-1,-,TGTGCCACCAGTGATCGGGGGACTCATTATGGCTACACCTTC,CATSDRGTHYGYTF
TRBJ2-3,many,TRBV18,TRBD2,TGTGCCAGCTCACCACGCACTAGCGGGGGCACAGATACGCAGTATTTT,CASSPRTSGGTDTQYF
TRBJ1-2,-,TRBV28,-,TGTGCCAGCAGAATCGGGGCAGTCTATGGCTACACCTTC,CASRIGAVYGYTF
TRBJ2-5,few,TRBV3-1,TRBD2,TGTGCCAGCAGCCAAGGGACTAGCGGGAGTGGAGAGACCCAGTACTTC,CASSQGTSGSGETQYF
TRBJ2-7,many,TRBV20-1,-,TGCAGTGCTAGAGAATCGGGGGCCGGGATCTACGAGCAGTACTTC,CSARESGAGIYEQYF
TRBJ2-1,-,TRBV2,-,TGTGCCAGCAGTGAACAGAGGGGGTTATCCTACAATGAGCAGTTCTTC,CASSEQRGLSYNEQFF
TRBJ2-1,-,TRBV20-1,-,TGCAGTGCTAGAGTCCGGTCTACCCAAAGCTACAATGAGCAGTTCTTC,CSARVRSTQSYNEQFF
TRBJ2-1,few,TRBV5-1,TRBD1,TGCGCCAGCACCGCCCGGACAGGGGTCTTCAATGAGCAGTTCTTC,CASTARTGVFNEQFF
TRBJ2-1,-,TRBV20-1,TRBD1,TGCAGTGCTAGAGATCCCAGCCGGGACAGGGTCAATGAGCAGTTCTTC,CSARDPSRDRVNEQFF
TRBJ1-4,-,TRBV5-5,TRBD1,TGTGCCAGCAGCCGGACAGGGAACGATGAAAAACTGTTTTTT,CASSRTGNDEKLFF
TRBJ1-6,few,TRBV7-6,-,TGTGCCAGCAGCTTGGAGACGGCATCACCCCTCCACTTT,CASSLETASPLHF
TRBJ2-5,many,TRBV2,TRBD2,TGTGCCAGCAGTCCTAGCGGGAGCGGAGAGACCCAGTACTTC,CASSPSGSGETQYF
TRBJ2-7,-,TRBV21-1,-,TGTGCCAGCAGCAAAGATCGCCGGCGGCACGAGCAGTACTTC,CASSKDRRRHEQYF
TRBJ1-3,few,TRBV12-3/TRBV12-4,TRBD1,TGTGCCAGCAGTTTAGACTACCCACCGGACAGGGAGTTTCTTGGAAACACCATATATTTT,CASSLDYPPDREFLGNTIYF
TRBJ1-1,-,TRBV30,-,TGTGCCTGGAATTCGGGGGGGACTGAAGCTTTCTTT,CAWNSGGTEAFF